This T cell receptor beta chain was retrieved from a study of T cell responses to AZD1222 COVID-19 vaccine. There are 14 residues in the CDR3. The V segment lost 5 bases and the J segment 6 bases; nucleotides outside the gene matches: 8. Germline lookup yields CDR1 SGHTA and CDR2 FQGNSA. The protocol was immunoSEQ multiplex PCR, while the TCRdb copy is restricted to in-frame clones and leaves out a portion. The sample contains some 170,000 clones, less than 90% of which appear only once. The material was peripheral blood, obtained on day 0 of AZD1222 vaccination. This chain uses TRBV7-2 with TRBJ1-2; 8 nucleotides align to TRBD1. This sequence originates from an adult in good health. CDR3 DNA sequence: TGTGCCAGCAGCCCCGGACAGGGCTTCCATGGCTACACCTTC. As protein: CASSPGQGFHGYTF.